The TCR beta chain under discussion was sequenced for a study of cytomegalovirus exposure and HLA in healthy donors. The germline CDR1 and CDR2 sequences are SGHVS and FNYEAQ. Trimming left V 0 bases short and J 4 bases short, with 13 bases between. The length of the CDR3 is 16 residues. PCR amplification relied on 60 Vbeta primers (plus 13 Jbeta primers). Libraries were prepared by immunoSEQ multiplex PCR; TCRdb keeps only in-frame clonotypes and omits some of them. Its table lists roughly 150,000 clones. The source of this sequence is a woman between 45 and 65 years old in good health and CMV-seronegative. This chain uses TRBV7-6 with TRBJ1-3; D is possibly TRBD1 (6 bases). Sequencing was performed on PBMCs. CDR3: CASSLAPQGLGNTIYF. The DNA of the CDR3 is TGTGCCAGCAGCTTAGCGCCCCAGGGGTTAGGAAACACCATATATTTT. Looking up the rest from reference TRBV7-6 and TRBJ1-3 gives the full variable domain: GAGVSQSPRYKVTKRGQDVALRCDPISGHVSLYWYRQALGQGPEFLTYFNYEAQQDKSGLPNDRFSAERPEGSISTLTIQRTEQRDSAMYRCASSLAPQGLGNTIYFGEGSWLTVV.